These 27 T cell receptor beta chains share one sample of origin, sequenced in a study of vaccination and CD4 T cells after COVID-19. The study sequenced cultured CD4+ T cell DNA using the Oncomine TCR Beta short-read assay. TCRdb passed the PCR reads through MiXCR, listing each CDR3 protein once. The sample consists of about 15,000 distinct CDR3 sequences, about two fifths of them appearing once. No cognate antigen is known for these TCRs. The treatment is: roughly 10-day PBMC culture with coronavirus spike peptide pools or control peptides (ViraFEST assay). Sequences were derived from CD4+ T cells from blood, cultured in vitro, sampled before SARS-CoV-2 vaccination. The receptors stem from a human donor who had recovered from COVID-19.

The DNA for the CDR3 is TGCAGTGTCTCTAACACTGAAGCTTTCTTT. It specifies CSVSNTEAFF. The rearrangement uses TRBV20-1 and TRBJ1-1; D remains ambiguous. Germline loops: CDR1 DFQATT, CDR2 SNEGSKA (reference sequence). Trimming removed 7 bases at V and 2 bases at J, with 5 bases between. There are 10 residues in the CDR3.

The gene calls are TRBV12-3 or TRBV12-4 and TRBJ2-5; D may be TRBD2 (5 bases). The length of the CDR3 is 13 residues. Trimming removed 3 bases at V and 5 bases at J, with 10 bases between. CDR3 sequence (DNA): TGTGCCAGCAGTTTGGCGGGTTGGGAGACCCAGTACTTC. It codes for CASSLAGWETQYF.

This chain joins TRBV6-2 or TRBV6-3 and TRBJ2-5, with TRBD1 matching 9 bases. CDR1 is MNHEY and CDR2 is SVGEGT in the germline V gene. The CDR3 runs to 15 residues. The J segment lost 3 bases and the V segment lost 5 bases, leaving 7 bases of the junction unmatched. This CDR3 is CASSTLTGGKETQYF. CDR3 coding DNA: TGTGCCAGCAGTACGTTGACAGGGGGTAAAGAGACCCAGTACTTC.

This clonotype was recorded a few times. This chain joins TRBV27 and TRBJ1-6, with 8 positions matching TRBD1. This CDR3 contains 16 residues. Trimming removed 5 bases from V and 10 bases from J; junction bases left unmatched: 13. Germline CDR1 reads MNHEY; CDR2 reads SMNVEV (reference sequence). CDR3 coding DNA: TGTGCCAGCAGTCCCACCTTGGGGACAGGCCGGTCACCCCTCCACTTT. This codes for CASSPTLGTGRSPLHF.

The chain couples TRBV6-1 to TRBJ2-1; D is possibly TRBD1 (6 bases). The CDR3 loop spans 14 amino acids. Germline loops: CDR1 MNHNS, CDR2 SASEGT. Deletions cut 6 bases from V and 8 bases from J, with 17 bases between. CDR3 coding DNA: TGTGCCAGCAGCTTAACAGGGCCTGGGGATGAGCAGTTCTTC. Translated: CASSLTGPGDEQFF.

The count of this clonotype is one. The chain carries TRBV25-1 and TRBJ2-7; D uncertain. In germline, CDR1 is MGHDK, CDR2 SYGVNS. This CDR3 region has 13 residues. Trimming took off 1 base at V and 5 bases at J, with 9 bases between the two ends. This CDR3 is CASSEFAQDEQYF. The CDR3 nucleotides read TGTGCCAGCAGTGAATTCGCCCAGGACGAGCAGTACTTC.

This chain uses TRBV20-1 with TRBJ2-7; weak D call: TRBD1 (6 bases). Germline V gene data show CDR1 as DFQATT and CDR2 as SNEGSKA (reference sequence). This CDR3 spans 12 amino acids. The V end lost 5 bases, the J end lost 7 bases, and 15 bases lay between the germline ends. As DNA, the CDR3 is TGCAGTGCTTCTACAGGGTTAAGGGAGCAGTACTTC. Protein product: CSASTGLREQYF.

This chain joins TRBV19 and TRBJ2-2, with 8 bases aligning to TRBD2. Germline V gene sequence: CDR1 LNHDA, CDR2 SQIVND (reference sequence). The CDR3 length is 19 residues. V trimming: 3 bases; J trimming: 0 bases; junction bases outside the gene matches: 12. CDR3: CASSIGAAGGYANTGELFF. The CDR3 DNA reads TGTGCCAGTAGTATCGGGGCTGCGGGAGGCTACGCGAACACCGGGGAGCTGTTTTTT.

This clonotype was detected only once. V gene TRBV9 combines with J gene TRBJ1-4, with 7 bases identical to TRBD1. CDR3 size: 17 residues. J gave up 1 base and V 0 bases, and 6 bases lay outside the gene matches. Per germline, CDR1 SGDLS and CDR2 YYNGEE. The CDR3 here is CASSVGGRGGTNEKLFF. The CDR3 DNA follows: TGTGCCAGCAGCGTAGGTGGCAGGGGGGGAACTAATGAAAAACTGTTTTTT.

The V gene is TRBV6-2 or TRBV6-3, the J gene TRBJ2-3, with D possibly TRBD1 on 6 matching bases. The V end lost 6 bases, the J end lost 4 bases, and 14 bases lay between the germline ends. The germline gives CDR1 MNHEY, CDR2 SVGEGT. The CDR3 runs to 14 residues. The CDR3 coding sequence is TGTGCCAGCAGGTTACGTTCAGGGGCAGATACGCAGTATTTT. Protein: CASRLRSGADTQYF.

The J gene is TRBJ2-5, the V gene TRBV19, with 8 bases aligning to TRBD1. Looked up from germline, CDR1 is LNHDA and CDR2 is SQIVND (reference sequence). V was pared by 5 bases and J by 6 bases, with 5 bases of the junction left unmatched. CDR3 length: 13 residues. CDR3 sequence: CASSFDRGKTQYF. The DNA of the CDR3 is TGTGCCAGTAGTTTCGACAGGGGCAAGACCCAGTACTTC.

The chain combines TRBV29-1 with TRBJ2-1, with D unresolved. Germline V gene data show CDR1 as SQVTM and CDR2 as ANQGSEA. Trimming took off 4 bases at V and 8 bases at J, with 9 bases between the two ends. The CDR3 loop spans 11 amino acids. This chain's CDR3 is CSVVLHDEQFF. Here the CDR3 DNA reads TGCAGCGTTGTTCTGCATGATGAGCAGTTCTTC.

The genes are TRBV20-1 and TRBJ2-3; 7 bases are a match to TRBD1. The CDR3 is 14 residues long. CDR1 DFQATT and CDR2 SNEGSKA come from the germline V gene (reference sequence). Trimming cost V 7 bases and J 0 bases; bases outside gene matches: 7. This CDR3 reads CSVTYRGSTDTQYF. CDR3 DNA: TGCAGTGTTACCTACAGGGGAAGCACAGATACGCAGTATTTT.

The rearrangement joins TRBV25-1 to TRBJ1-2; D is uncertain. Trimming removed 7 bases from V and 1 base from J, with 13 bases in between. The CDR3 runs 14 residues. From germline, CDR1 is MGHDK and CDR2 SYGVNS. The CDR3 region has the DNA TGTGCCAGCATCCCGGACGGAGATAACTATGGCTACACCTTC. It encodes CASIPDGDNYGYTF.

The rearrangement joins TRBV20-1 to TRBJ2-1; 12 bases fit TRBD1. Germline V CDR1 and CDR2: DFQATT, SNEGSKA (reference sequence). This CDR3 has 15 residues. Germline trimming cut 3 bases from V and 8 bases from J; bases unmatched to any gene: 8. The CDR3 nucleotides are TGCAGTGCTAGTCGGGGACAGGGGGCAATCGATGAGCAGTTCTTC. Amino acids: CSASRGQGAIDEQFF.

The chain recombines TRBV5-1 with TRBJ2-7; 7 bases align to TRBD1. CDR1 and CDR2 (germline): SGHRS, YFSETQ. With 4 bases clipped from V and 5 bases from J, the junction kept 6 bases outside the gene matches. The CDR3 consists of 13 residues. Here the CDR3 DNA reads TGCGCCAGCAGCCAGACAGGGTATAACGAGCAGTACTTC. Amino acids: CASSQTGYNEQYF.

J is TRBJ1-1 and V is TRBV5-1; D gene uncertain. CDR3 length: 13 residues. The germline V gene encodes CDR1 SGHRS and CDR2 YFSETQ. Trimming cost V 0 bases and J 10 bases, with 13 bases left between them. In nucleotides, the CDR3 is TGCGCCAGCAGCTTGGGGGCGAGAAGAGGAGCTTTCTTT. This codes for CASSLGARRGAFF.

The V and J genes are TRBV12-3 or TRBV12-4 and TRBJ1-1; D remains unclear. This CDR3 has 15 amino acids. V was clipped by 1 base and J by 2 bases, with 11 bases between them. The CDR3: CASSLVWQPNTEAFF. As DNA, the CDR3 is TGTGCCAGCAGTTTAGTGTGGCAGCCCAACACTGAAGCTTTCTTT.

This clonotype has just a few counts. CDR3 protein: CASSDTGGLNYGYTF. CDR3 nucleotides: TGTGCCAGCAGTGATACAGGGGGCTTAAACTATGGCTACACCTTC. This rearrangement joins TRBV25-1 to TRBJ1-2; 9 nucleotides line up with TRBD1. V trimming: 3 bases; J trimming: 2 bases; junction bases outside the gene matches: 4. This CDR3 contains 15 residues. Germline V gene sequence: CDR1 MGHDK, CDR2 SYGVNS.

This clonotype was observed a few times. This chain connects TRBV6-7 to TRBJ2-3; maybe TRBD2 (6 bases). TRBV6-7 is treated as an ORF (open reading frame) with a function not yet certain. The V gene lost 5 bases and the J gene lost 0 bases, with 12 bases spanning the gap. The CDR3 has 15 amino acids. The DNA of the CDR3 is TGTGCCAGCAGTGGACTAAGAACTAGCACAGATACGCAGTATTTT. This sequence encodes CASSGLRTSTDTQYF.

The chain employs TRBV20-1 and TRBJ1-6; weak D call: TRBD1 (6 bases). Per germline, CDR1 DFQATT and CDR2 SNEGSKA (reference sequence). There are 14 residues in the CDR3. The V end was cut by 6 bases, the J end by 6 bases, with 15 bases between. The CDR3 here is CSAPKGVGNSPLHF. The CDR3 DNA reads as TGCAGTGCGCCCAAGGGGGTTGGTAATTCACCCCTCCACTTT.

The gene calls are TRBV11-3 and TRBJ1-1; D not certain. Germline V gene data show CDR1 as SGHNT and CDR2 as YENEEA. V lost 1 base, J lost 6 bases, and 9 bases lay in between. The length of the CDR3 is 13 residues. CDR3 nucleotides: TGTGCCAGCAGCTTAGGATCGGCACCTGAAGCTTTCTTT. Its protein is CASSLGSAPEAFF.

This clonotype was seen only a few times. The chain uses TRBV27 and TRBJ2-2; 10 bases align to TRBD2. The CDR3 is made up of 17 amino acids. With 9 bases clipped from V and 4 bases from J, the junction kept 14 bases outside the gene matches. The germline V gene has CDR1 MNHEY and CDR2 SMNVEV (reference sequence). CDR3 loop: CASHRDRRLAGTGELFF. CDR3 bases: TGTGCCAGTCACCGGGACAGGCGACTAGCGGGCACCGGGGAGCTGTTTTTT.

The V and J genes are TRBV7-8 and TRBJ1-1, with 8 bases that match TRBD1. Per germline, CDR1 SGHVS and CDR2 FQNEAQ. This CDR3 comprises 13 residues. Trimming removed 8 bases from V and 5 bases from J; junction bases left unmatched: 7. The CDR3 here is CASGYRGRTEAFF. CDR3 nucleotide sequence: TGTGCCAGCGGATACAGGGGGAGGACTGAAGCTTTCTTT.

Notes on this clonotype: This is likely a read error, given that the CDR3 carries no conserved phenylalanine or tryptophan at its end. This chain links TRBV7-9 with TRBJ2-5, with D tentatively TRBD1 (5 bases). The V end was cut by 6 bases, the J end by 9 bases, with 20 bases between. Germline values: CDR1 SEHNR, CDR2 FQNEAQ (reference sequence). There are 14 residues in the CDR3. DNA of the CDR3: TGTGCCAGCAGTTTTAGATCCCAGGACAATGCCCAGTACTCC. Translated: CASSFRSQDNAQYS.

The J gene is TRBJ1-2, the V gene TRBV20-1; 8 positions agree with TRBD1. V shed 0 bases, J shed 6 bases, and the junction held 12 bases outside the gene matches. The CDR3 is 16 amino acids. Germline V gene sequence: CDR1 DFQATT, CDR2 SNEGSKA (reference sequence). CDR3 coding DNA: TGCAGTGCTAGAGAATGGGGCAGGGGGCGGCACCATGGCTACACCTTC. Protein sequence: CSAREWGRGRHHGYTF.

This sequence joins TRBV6-5 and TRBJ2-1, with 10 bases matching TRBD2. The CDR3 spans 15 residues. Germline V gives CDR1 MNHEY, CDR2 SVGAGI. V gave up 4 bases and J gave up 5 bases; unmatched junction bases: 5. CDR3 residues: CASSLLLAGHNEQFF. The CDR3 DNA is TGTGCCAGCAGTTTACTACTAGCGGGGCACAATGAGCAGTTCTTC.